This T cell receptor (beta chain) appears in the sequencing data of a study of T cells expressing NK-cell markers. Whole-study results and caveats: Whether the expanded NKG2C+ T cell clones recognized HCMV remained unclear.

For this clonotype: The antigen is unknown.

TCRdb re-called the 5' RACE reads; one entry per CDR3 protein, DNA not given. This repertoire includes about 460,000 distinct CDR3 sequences. CDR3 length: 15 residues. Germline CDR1 SGHRS, CDR2 YFSETQ. Sequences were obtained from blood T cells: a sorted CD56 or NKG2C T cell subset, CD4+ or CD8+ T cells, or bulk PBMC T cells (not recorded which). The rearrangement joins TRBV5-1 to TRBJ1-1. The clonotype originates from a woman aged 50 to 65 in good health. The CDR3 loop is CASSLVPSTNTEAFF. The variable domain in full, completed from reference TRBV5-1 and TRBJ1-1, reads KAGVTQTPRYLIKTRGQQVTLSCSPISGHRSVSWYQQTPGQGLQFLFEYFSETQRNKGNFPGRFSGRQFSNSRSEMNVSTLELGDSALYLCASSLVPSTNTEAFFGQGTRLTVV.